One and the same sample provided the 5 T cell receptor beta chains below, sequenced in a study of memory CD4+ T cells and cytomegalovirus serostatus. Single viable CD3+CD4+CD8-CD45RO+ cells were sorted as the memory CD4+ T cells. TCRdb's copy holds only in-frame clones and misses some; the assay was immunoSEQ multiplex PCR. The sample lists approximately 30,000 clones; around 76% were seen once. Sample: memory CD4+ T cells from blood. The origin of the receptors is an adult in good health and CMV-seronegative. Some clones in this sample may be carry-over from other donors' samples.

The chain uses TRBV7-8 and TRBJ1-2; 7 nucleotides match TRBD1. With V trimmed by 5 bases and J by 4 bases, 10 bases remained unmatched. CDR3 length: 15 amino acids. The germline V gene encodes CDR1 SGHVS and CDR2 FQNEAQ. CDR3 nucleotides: TGTGCCAGCAGCCATAAGGACAGGAACTTCTATGGCTACACCTTC. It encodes CASSHKDRNFYGYTF.

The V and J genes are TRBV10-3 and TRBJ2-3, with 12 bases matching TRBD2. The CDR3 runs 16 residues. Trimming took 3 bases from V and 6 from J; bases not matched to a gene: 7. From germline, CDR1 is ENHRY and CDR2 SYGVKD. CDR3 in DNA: TGTGCCATCAGTGAAGCTAGCGGGGGGGCAAGGGATACGCAGTATTTT. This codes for CAISEASGGARDTQYF.

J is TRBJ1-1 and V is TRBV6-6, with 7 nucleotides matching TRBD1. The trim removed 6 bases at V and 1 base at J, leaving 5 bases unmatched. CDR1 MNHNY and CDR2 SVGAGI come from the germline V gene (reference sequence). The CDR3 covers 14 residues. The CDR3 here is CASSQGQTNTEAFF. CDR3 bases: TGTGCCAGCAGCCAGGGACAGACGAACACTGAAGCTTTCTTT.

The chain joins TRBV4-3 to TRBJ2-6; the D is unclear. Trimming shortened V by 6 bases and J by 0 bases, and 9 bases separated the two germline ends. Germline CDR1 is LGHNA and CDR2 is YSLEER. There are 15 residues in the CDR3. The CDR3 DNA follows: TGCGCCAGCAGTGCCGTCAGCTCTGGGGCCAACGTCCTGACTTTC. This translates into CASSAVSSGANVLTF.

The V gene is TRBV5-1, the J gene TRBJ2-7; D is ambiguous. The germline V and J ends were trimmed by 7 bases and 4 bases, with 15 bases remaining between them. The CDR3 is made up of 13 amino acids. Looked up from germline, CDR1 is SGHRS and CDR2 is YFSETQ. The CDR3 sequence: CASSLRGEYEQYF. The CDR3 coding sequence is TGCGCCAGCTCGCTGAGAGGAGAATACGAGCAGTACTTC.